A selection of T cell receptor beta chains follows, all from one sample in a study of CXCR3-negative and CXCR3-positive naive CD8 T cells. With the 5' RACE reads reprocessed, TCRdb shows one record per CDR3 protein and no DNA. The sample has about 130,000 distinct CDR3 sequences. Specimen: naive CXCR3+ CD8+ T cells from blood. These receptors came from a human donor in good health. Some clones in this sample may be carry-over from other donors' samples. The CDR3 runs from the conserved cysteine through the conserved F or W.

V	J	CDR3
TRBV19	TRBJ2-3	CASSTGTRSTDTQYF
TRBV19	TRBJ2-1	CASSIAVNEQFF
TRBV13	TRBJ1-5	CASSLGQGSSRPQHF
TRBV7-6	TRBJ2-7	CASSFFGFSGTISYEQYF
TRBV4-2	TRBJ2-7	CASSLFSGYEQYF
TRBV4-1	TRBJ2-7	CASSPGTNAYEQYF
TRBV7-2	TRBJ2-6	CASSSGQGATSGANVLTF
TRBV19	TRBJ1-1	CASKEGVNTEAFF
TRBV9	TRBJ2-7	CASSVSASGGYEQYF
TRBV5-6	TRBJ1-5	CASSLDGAGTQPQHF
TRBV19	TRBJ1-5	CASSGSNQPQHF
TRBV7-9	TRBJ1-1	CASSSTGVLNTEAFF
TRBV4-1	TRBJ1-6	CASSQTRTALPLHF
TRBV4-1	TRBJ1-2	CASSQDPGSDYGYTF
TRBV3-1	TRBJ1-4	CASSRAGLDEKLFF
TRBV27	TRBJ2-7	CASSLRGEAPYEQYF
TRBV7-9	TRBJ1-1	CASSLYRPRDTEAFF
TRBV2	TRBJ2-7	CASRAGEIYEQYF
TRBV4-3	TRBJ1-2	CASSQNGAEGRGYTF
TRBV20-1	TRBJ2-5	CSAIFRDTQETQYF
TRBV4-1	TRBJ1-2	CASSQDLGQHYGYTF
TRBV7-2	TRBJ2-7	CASRPGRGEGYEQYF
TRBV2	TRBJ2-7	CASSELNEQYF
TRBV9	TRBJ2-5	CASSVDNTETQYF
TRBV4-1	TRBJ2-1	CASSQEDPGVTGRYNEQFF
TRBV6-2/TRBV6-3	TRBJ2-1	CASSFSGNVVSYNEQFF
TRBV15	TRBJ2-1	CATSRTRGPEQFF
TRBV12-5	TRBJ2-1	CASGLVVPSGKLYNEQFF
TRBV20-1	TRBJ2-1	CSARDRLAGVYNEQFF
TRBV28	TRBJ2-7	CASSSGLANYEQYF
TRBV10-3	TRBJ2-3	CAISDWEDSLVLSTDTQYF